The clone carrying this T cell receptor beta chain was seen only a few times. V was cut by 4 bases and J by 1 base, with 9 bases left in between. CDR1 is SGHTA and CDR2 is FQGTGA in the germline V gene. The CDR3 sequence is 14 residues long. The record originates from a study of human T cells and chemical hapten exposure. Across the whole study: Patch tests containing 0.01% DPC, applied to the upper back, were read at 6 days.

Time point noted: patch test 2, 6 weeks after DPC sensitization. Treatment specified: therapeutic diphenylcyclopropenone sensitization with weekly scalp DPC. In the authors' workflow: Ranging from roughly 20,000 to 690,600, TCR counts per sample had a median value of 95,638. TCRdb used MiXCR to reprocess the RACE reads, holding one entry per CDR3 protein. TCRdb's processing, not the authors', yielded these V and J calls. The profile shows about 140,000 distinct CDR3 sequences, over 9.5% of them singletons. This material consisted of whole blood, taken in connection with sensitization to the hapten diphenylcyclopropenone (DPC). The sequence was obtained from a woman between 50 and 59 years old with alopecia areata. Some clones in this sample may be carry-over from other donors' samples. The V and J genes are TRBV7-3 and TRBJ2-3, with D maybe TRBD2 (6 bases). For the CDR3, the DNA is TGTGCCAGCAGCTACCTAGCGCGCACAGATACGCAGTATTTT. Amino acids: CASSYLARTDTQYF.